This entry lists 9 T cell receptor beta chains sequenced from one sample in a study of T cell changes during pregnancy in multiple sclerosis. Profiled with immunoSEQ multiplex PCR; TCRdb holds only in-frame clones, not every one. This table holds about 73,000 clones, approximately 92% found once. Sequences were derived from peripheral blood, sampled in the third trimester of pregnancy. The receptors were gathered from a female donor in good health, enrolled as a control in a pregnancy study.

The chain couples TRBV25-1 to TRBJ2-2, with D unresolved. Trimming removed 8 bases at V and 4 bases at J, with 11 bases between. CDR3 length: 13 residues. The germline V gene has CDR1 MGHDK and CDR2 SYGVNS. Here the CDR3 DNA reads TGTGCCAGCCGTAACTCGCCCACCGGGGAGCTGTTTTTT. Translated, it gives CASRNSPTGELFF.

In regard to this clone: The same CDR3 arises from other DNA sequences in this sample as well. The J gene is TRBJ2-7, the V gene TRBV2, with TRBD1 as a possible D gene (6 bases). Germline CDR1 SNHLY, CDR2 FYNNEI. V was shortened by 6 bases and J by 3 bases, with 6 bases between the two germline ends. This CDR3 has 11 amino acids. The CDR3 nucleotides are TGTGCCAGCAGACAGGGCTACGAGCAGTACTTC. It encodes CASRQGYEQYF.

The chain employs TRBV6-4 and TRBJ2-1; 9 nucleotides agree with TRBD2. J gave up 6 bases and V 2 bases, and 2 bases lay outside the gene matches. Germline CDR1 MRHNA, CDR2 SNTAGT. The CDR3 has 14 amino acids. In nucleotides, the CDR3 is TGTGCCAGCAGTGACGGGACTAGCAGCAATGAGCAGTTCTTC. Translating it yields CASSDGTSSNEQFF.

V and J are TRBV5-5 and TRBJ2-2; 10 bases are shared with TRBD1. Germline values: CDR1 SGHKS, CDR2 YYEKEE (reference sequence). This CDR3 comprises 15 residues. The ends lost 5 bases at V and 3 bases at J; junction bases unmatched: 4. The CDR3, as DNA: TGTGCCAGCAGTCGCGGACAGGGGGACACCGGGGAGCTGTTTTTT. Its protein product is CASSRGQGDTGELFF.

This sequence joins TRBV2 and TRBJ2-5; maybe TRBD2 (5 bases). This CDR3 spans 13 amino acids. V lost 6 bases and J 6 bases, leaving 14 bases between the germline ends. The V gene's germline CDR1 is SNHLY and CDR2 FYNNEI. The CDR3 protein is CASSQTRRKTQYF. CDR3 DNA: TGTGCCAGCAGCCAGACCCGGAGGAAGACCCAGTACTTC.

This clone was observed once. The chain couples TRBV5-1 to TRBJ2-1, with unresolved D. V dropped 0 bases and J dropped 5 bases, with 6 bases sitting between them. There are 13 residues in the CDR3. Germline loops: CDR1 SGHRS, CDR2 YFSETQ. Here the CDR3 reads CASSLGANNEQFF. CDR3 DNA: TGCGCCAGCAGCTTGGGAGCAAACAATGAGCAGTTCTTC.

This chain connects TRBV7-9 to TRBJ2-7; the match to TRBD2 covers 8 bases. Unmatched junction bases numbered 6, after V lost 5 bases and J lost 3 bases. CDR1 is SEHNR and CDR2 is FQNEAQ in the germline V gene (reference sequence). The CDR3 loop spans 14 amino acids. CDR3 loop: CASSQAGEVYEQYF. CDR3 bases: TGTGCCAGCAGCCAAGCGGGAGAGGTCTACGAGCAGTACTTC.

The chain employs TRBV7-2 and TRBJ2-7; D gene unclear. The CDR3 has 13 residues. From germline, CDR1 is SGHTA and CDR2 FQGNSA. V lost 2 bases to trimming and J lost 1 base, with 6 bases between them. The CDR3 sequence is CASSLSMSYEQYF. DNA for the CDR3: TGTGCCAGCAGCTTATCCATGTCCTACGAGCAGTACTTC. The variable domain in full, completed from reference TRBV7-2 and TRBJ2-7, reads GAGVSQSPSNKVTEKGKDVELRCDPISGHTALYWYRQSLGQGLEFLIYFQGNSAPDKSGLPSDRFSAERTGGSVSTLTIQRTQQEDSAVYLCASSLSMSYEQYFGPGTRLTVT.

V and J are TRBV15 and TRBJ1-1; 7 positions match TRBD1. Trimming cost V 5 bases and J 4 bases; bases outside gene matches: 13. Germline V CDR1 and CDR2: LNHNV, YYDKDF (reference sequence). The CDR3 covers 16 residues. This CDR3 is CATSPPRQQGGTEAFF. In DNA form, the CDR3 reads TGTGCCACCAGCCCTCCCCGCCAGCAGGGGGGCACTGAAGCTTTCTTT.